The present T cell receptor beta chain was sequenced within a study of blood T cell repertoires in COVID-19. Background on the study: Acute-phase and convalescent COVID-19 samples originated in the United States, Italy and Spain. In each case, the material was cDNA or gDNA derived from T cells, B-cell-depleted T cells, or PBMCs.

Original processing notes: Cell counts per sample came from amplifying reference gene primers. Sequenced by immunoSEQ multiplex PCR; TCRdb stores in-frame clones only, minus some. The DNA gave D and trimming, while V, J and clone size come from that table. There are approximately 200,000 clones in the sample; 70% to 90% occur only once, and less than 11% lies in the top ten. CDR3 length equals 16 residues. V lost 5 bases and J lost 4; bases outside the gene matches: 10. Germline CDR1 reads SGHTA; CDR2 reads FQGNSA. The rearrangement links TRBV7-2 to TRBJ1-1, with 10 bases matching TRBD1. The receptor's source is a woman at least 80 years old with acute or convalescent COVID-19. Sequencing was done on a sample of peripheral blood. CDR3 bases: TGTGCCAGCAGCCCCGGGACAGGGGTCTCGCGCACTGAAGCTTTCTTT. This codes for CASSPGTGVSRTEAFF.